This is a list of T cell receptor beta chains from one sample in a study of cytomegalovirus exposure and HLA in healthy donors. The repertoire was sequenced with immunoSEQ multiplex PCR; TCRdb's copy has only in-frame clones and lacks some. This sample yields more than 100,000 clones, of which 70% to 80% are seen a single time; 0.94% belongs to the top ten. The sequencing input was PBMCs. Receptors originate from a woman aged 60-70 years in good health and CMV-seronegative. Each CDR3 is given with its conserved first and last residue. The D gene is left open where the match is weak. Only some rows state a clone size, as once, few, many or a class for expanded clones.

v_gene,abundance,d_gene,j_gene,CDR3nt,CDR3aa
TRBV5-6,.,TRBD1,TRBJ1-5,TGTGCCAGCAGCTGGAAGGGGACAGACGATAGCAATCAGCCCCAGCATTTT,CASSWKGTDDSNQPQHF
TRBV4-1,.,.,TRBJ1-4,TGCGCCAGCAGCTCGTCCTACGCTCATAATGAAAAACCGTTTTTT,CASSSSYAHNEKPFF
TRBV28,.,.,TRBJ1-5,TGTGCCAGCAGAACAGGAGATAGCAATCAGCCCCAGCATTTT,CASRTGDSNQPQHF
TRBV18,once,.,TRBJ2-7,TGTGCCAGCTCACCTAATAAGGCAGGGGACGCCTACGAGCAGTACTTC,CASSPNKAGDAYEQYF
TRBV6-5,once,.,TRBJ1-5,TGTGCCAGCAGCCCCAGGGAGGGTCAGCCCCAGCATTTT,CASSPREGQPQHF
TRBV5-1,.,TRBD2,TRBJ2-1,TGCGCCAGCAGCTCCCGAGGTGGGGCGGGAGGTCTAGCCTACAATGAGCAGTTCTTC,CASSSRGGAGGLAYNEQFF
TRBV9,medium-sized,TRBD1,TRBJ1-1,TGTGCCAGCAGCGCCAACGGACAGGGCACGGCTTTCTTT,CASSANGQGTAFF
TRBV5-4,.,TRBD1,TRBJ1-1,TGTGCCAGCAGCAAGGACAGGGGAAGCATGAACACTGAAGCTTTCTTT,CASSKDRGSMNTEAFF
TRBV7-9,.,.,TRBJ2-3,TGTGCCAGCAGCAAAGCGGCAGATACGCAGTATTTT,CASSKAADTQYF
TRBV6-1,.,TRBD1,TRBJ2-2,TGTGCCAGCAGCCTTACAGGGGGCTCCCCCGGGGAGCTGTTTTTT,CASSLTGGSPGELFF
TRBV11-2,.,TRBD2,TRBJ2-1,TGTGCCAGCAGCTCGGGACTAGTGAATGAGCAGTTCTTC,CASSSGLVNEQFF
TRBV25-1,once,.,TRBJ2-3,TGTGCCAGCAGTGAAGTAGGAGGCCGCACAGATACGCAGTATTTT,CASSEVGGRTDTQYF
TRBV7-9,.,.,TRBJ2-5,TGTGCCAGCAGCTTACTTCGGGTAACGATTAGAGAGACCCAGTACTTC,CASSLLRVTIRETQYF
TRBV7-9,.,.,TRBJ1-4,TGTGCCAGCAGCTTATCCACCCCAGGGGCCTTTAATGAAAAACTGTTTTTT,CASSLSTPGAFNEKLFF
TRBV9,.,TRBD2,TRBJ2-1,TGTGCCAGCAGCGTAGCGGCTAGCGGGAGGAAATACAATGAGCAGTTCTTC,CASSVAASGRKYNEQFF
TRBV7-2,.,TRBD2,TRBJ2-3,TGTGCCAGCAGCCTTCGGACTAGCAGAATCACAGATACGCAGTATTTT,CASSLRTSRITDTQYF
TRBV11-3,.,TRBD2,TRBJ2-3,TGTGCCAGCAGCTTAGATAGCGGGAGCACAGATACGCAGTATTTT,CASSLDSGSTDTQYF
TRBV15,.,TRBD2,TRBJ2-1,TGTGCCACCAGCAGAGACCGCCCCGGACTAGCGGGAGTTTGGAATGAGCAGTTCTTC,CATSRDRPGLAGVWNEQFF
TRBV5-8,.,TRBD2,TRBJ2-3,TGTGCCAGCAGCTTGGGAGAGACTAGCGGGACGACAGATACGCAGTATTTT,CASSLGETSGTTDTQYF
TRBV7-3,.,TRBD2,TRBJ2-1,TGTGCCAGCAGCTTAGGGACTAGCGCCTACAATGAGCAGTTCTTC,CASSLGTSAYNEQFF
TRBV19,once,.,TRBJ1-4,TGTGCCAGTAGTATTATCGGCAGAGCTCGTGGGAGTGAAAAACTGTTTTTT,CASSIIGRARGSEKLFF
TRBV28,.,TRBD1,TRBJ1-5,TGTGCCAGCCGAGAGACAGGGTCTAGCAATCAGCCCCAGCATTTT,CASRETGSSNQPQHF
TRBV28,.,.,TRBJ2-3,TGTGCCAGCAGTGCCACTTATACGCAGTATTTT,CASSATYTQYF
TRBV4-1,.,TRBD1,TRBJ2-5,TGCGCCAGCAGCCACCCAACAATGGACAGGGCGGCGCAGACCCAGTACTTC,CASSHPTMDRAAQTQYF
TRBV5-1,.,.,TRBJ2-3,TGCGCCAGCAGCCCCCTAAGCCCAGATACGCAGTATTTT,CASSPLSPDTQYF
TRBV9,.,.,TRBJ1-2,TGTGCCAGCAGCGTCTTCGGAGGGAATGGCTACACCTTC,CASSVFGGNGYTF
TRBV6-5,few,TRBD2,TRBJ2-5,TGTGCCAGCAGGTCAGGGACTAGCGGGGACACCACCCAGTACTTC,CASRSGTSGDTTQYF
TRBV7-8,.,TRBD2,TRBJ2-2,TGTGCCAGCAACCTTCAAGGGACTAGCCCCGGGGAGCTGTTTTTT,CASNLQGTSPGELFF
TRBV5-1,.,.,TRBJ2-7,TGCGCCAGCAGCTTGGTGGGCGGGATTAGCTCCTACGAGCAGTACTTC,CASSLVGGISSYEQYF
TRBV2,.,.,TRBJ2-2,TGTGCCAGCAGTTTACAGGGTTGGAGCGCCGGGGAGCTGTTTTTT,CASSLQGWSAGELFF
TRBV28,.,.,TRBJ2-7,TGTGCCAGCAGTCCCCCAACCTACGAGCAGTACTTC,CASSPPTYEQYF
TRBV7-2,.,.,TRBJ2-7,TGTGCCAGCAGCTTTTTTGAGGATTACGAGCAGTACTTC,CASSFFEDYEQYF
TRBV6-1,.,.,TRBJ1-1,TGTGCCAGCAGAATGGGGGGGCCGGCCACTGAAGCTTTCTTT,CASRMGGPATEAFF
TRBV6-5,once,TRBD1,TRBJ2-2,TGTGCCAGCAGATGGACAGGGGTGGCCACCGGGGAGCTGTTTTTT,CASRWTGVATGELFF
TRBV2,.,.,TRBJ1-6,TGTGCCAGCACCCCCGGGGGCTATAATTCACCCCTCCACTTT,CASTPGGYNSPLHF
TRBV18,.,.,TRBJ1-1,TGTGCCAGCTCACCCAGTATTGTGAACACTGAAGCTTTCTTT,CASSPSIVNTEAFF
TRBV7-3,.,.,TRBJ2-3,TGTGCCAGCAGCTTGAAGGGGAGGTGGGATACGCAGTATTTT,CASSLKGRWDTQYF
TRBV28,medium-sized,.,TRBJ1-1,TGTGCCAGCAGTCCAAAGGCCCTACAGGGATCCATGAACACTGAAGCTTTCTTT,CASSPKALQGSMNTEAFF
TRBV28,few,.,TRBJ1-3,TGTGCCAGCAGTCCCGTAGGGGGGGGCTATGGAAACACCATATATTTT,CASSPVGGGYGNTIYF
TRBV10-3,.,TRBD1,TRBJ1-4,TGTGCCATCAGTGACGACGGGACAGCTAATGAAAAACTGTTTTTT,CAISDDGTANEKLFF
TRBV19,.,.,TRBJ2-7,TGTGCCAGTAGTATCAGGCTGGGGGCGAGCTCCTACGAGCAGTACTTC,CASSIRLGASSYEQYF
TRBV5-1,.,.,TRBJ1-5,TGCGCCAGCAGCCGGGGAGGGAAAGACCAGCCCCAGCATTTT,CASSRGGKDQPQHF
TRBV19,.,.,TRBJ2-7,TGTGCCAGTAGTACCCAGACAGGAACCTACGAGCAGTACTTC,CASSTQTGTYEQYF
TRBV27,.,TRBD1,TRBJ1-5,TGTGCCAGCAGTATCGGACAGGGGGAGGGTAGCAATCAGCCCCAGCATTTT,CASSIGQGEGSNQPQHF
TRBV28,.,TRBD1,TRBJ2-7,TGTGCCAGCAGTAACCCCGGGACAGGGGGCTACGAGCAGTACTTC,CASSNPGTGGYEQYF
TRBV6-5,few,TRBD1,TRBJ1-1,TGTGCCAGCAGCATCATTACAGGGGGAAGGGAAGCTTTCTTT,CASSIITGGREAFF
TRBV27,.,.,TRBJ1-4,TGTGCCAGCATTCCTTCCCAGGGTGGGTTCGAGGCTAATGAAAAACTGTTTTTT,CASIPSQGGFEANEKLFF
TRBV11-2,.,.,TRBJ1-6,TGTGCCAGCAGCGATACGAGTGATTCACCCCTCCACTTT,CASSDTSDSPLHF
TRBV29-1,.,.,TRBJ1-4,TGCAGCGTTGAGGGCACGGAATGGTCTGAAAAACTGTTTTTT,CSVEGTEWSEKLFF
TRBV5-8,.,.,TRBJ2-7,TGTGCCAGCAGCTTGGTTCGCGGGGCCTCCTACGAGCAGTACTTC,CASSLVRGASYEQYF
TRBV18,.,TRBD1,TRBJ1-2,TGTGCCAGCTCACCGGGGACAGCATCTTATGGCTACACCTTC,CASSPGTASYGYTF
TRBV23-1,.,.,TRBJ1-1,TGCGCCAGCCGATTAGACTCGCCGGTCCCGTTGCGGCGCACTGAAGCTTTCTTT,CASRLDSPVPLRRTEAFF
TRBV12-5,.,TRBD1,TRBJ2-7,TGTGCTAGTGGTCTCCGATCAGGGACAGGGGCATTCTACGAGCAGTACTTC,CASGLRSGTGAFYEQYF
TRBV19,once,.,TRBJ1-2,TGTGCCAGTAGTGGTTCAGGGGTATTTTATGGCTACACCTTC,CASSGSGVFYGYTF
TRBV6-1,.,TRBD2,TRBJ2-7,TGTGCCAGCAGGGGACTAGCGGGCCCCTACGAGCAGTACTTC,CASRGLAGPYEQYF
TRBV4-2,.,TRBD1,TRBJ1-1,TGTGCCAGCAGCTCCAGGGGGCTTATTTACACTGAAGCTTTCTTT,CASSSRGLIYTEAFF
TRBV6-5,.,.,TRBJ1-4,TGTGCCAGCAGTTACTCGAGGGTCCTTAATGAAAAACTGTTTTTT,CASSYSRVLNEKLFF
TRBV4-1,.,.,TRBJ1-5,TGCGCCAGCAGCCTGGGACATGGTCGTACCAATCAGCCCCAGCATTTT,CASSLGHGRTNQPQHF
TRBV30,.,TRBD1,TRBJ2-7,TGTGCCTGGGACAGGGGGGCCTACGAGCAGTACTTC,CAWDRGAYEQYF
TRBV4-1,.,TRBD1,TRBJ2-5,TGCGCCAGCAGCCAAACGGACAGGAGACAAGAGACCCAGTACTTC,CASSQTDRRQETQYF